Presented here are 21 T cell receptor beta chains from one specimen sequenced in a study of blood T cells in healthy people across ages. For the second PCR, which ran for 7 to 11 cycles, a sample-barcoded 5' primer and a J-beta primer mix were used. TCRdb analysed the 5' RACE reads with MiXCR anew, one entry per CDR3 protein. The sample shows about 1.6 million distinct CDR3 sequences, approximately 32% of them seen only once. What was sequenced was blood. These receptors all come from a woman in her twenties or thirties in good health.

In its sample, this clonotype was seen a few times. This sequence joins TRBV12-3 or TRBV12-4 and TRBJ2-7; D is perhaps TRBD2 (6 bases). The V gene lost 6 bases and the J gene lost 0 bases, with 15 bases spanning the gap. This CDR3 spans 15 amino acids. CDR3 bases: TGTGCCAGCAGCCCGCGGGGCTTCAGCTCCTACGAGCAGTACTTC. It translates to CASSPRGFSSYEQYF.

The gene calls are TRBV6-2 or TRBV6-3 and TRBJ2-1; 8 nucleotides agree with TRBD1. The CDR3 sequence is 15 residues long. From germline, CDR1 is MNHEY and CDR2 SVGEGT. Losses at the gene ends were 5 bases for V and 6 bases for J; bases not matched to a gene: 9. In DNA form, the CDR3 reads TGTGCCAGCAGTCTGCAGGGGGCGTTAGGCAATGAGCAGTTCTTC. Residues: CASSLQGALGNEQFF.

This clonotype has a handful of counts. The germline gene is not matched at one end of the junction; a read error may be the cause. This chain uses TRBV5-1 with TRBJ2-1; D not resolved. Germline CDR1 SGHRS, CDR2 YFSETQ. There are 13 residues in the CDR3. CDR3 sequence: CASSPFSDNERFF. DNA of the CDR3: TGCGCCAGCAGCCCCTTCTCTGACAATGAGCGGTTCTTC. Looking up the rest from reference TRBV5-1 and TRBJ2-1 gives the full variable domain: KAGVTQTPRYLIKTRGQQVTLSCSPISGHRSVSWYQQTPGQGLQFLFEYFSETQRNKGNFPGRFSGRQFSNSRSEMNVSTLELGDSALYLCASSPFSDNERFFGPGTRLTVL.

This clonotype was counted a few times. The rearrangement links TRBV6-1 to TRBJ1-2; D gene ambiguous. This CDR3 is built from 12 residues. Trimming shortened V by 0 bases and J by 4 bases, and 3 bases separated the two germline ends. Germline values: CDR1 MNHNS, CDR2 SASEGT. CDR3 in DNA: TGTGCCAGCAGTGAAGCCCCCTATGGCTACACCTTC. Residues: CASSEAPYGYTF.

At least ten counts were recorded for this clonotype. The junction departs from the called germline gene at one end, perhaps through a read error. This chain connects TRBV13 to TRBJ1-6; D gene ambiguous. The germline V gene encodes CDR1 PRHDT and CDR2 FYEKMQ (reference sequence). The CDR3 extends over 13 amino acids. The CDR3 DNA is TGTGCCAGCAGCCTAGGGTTGGATTCACCCCTCCACTTT. This translates into CASSLGLDSPLHF.

The chain uses TRBV3-1 and TRBJ2-3; TRBD2 aligns across 7 bases. The CDR3 runs 16 residues. Unmatched junction bases numbered 7, after V lost 3 bases and J lost 1 base. Germline loops: CDR1 LGHDT, CDR2 YNNKEL (reference sequence). The CDR3 region is CASSQFRDYRTDTQYF. The CDR3 DNA follows: TGTGCCAGCAGCCAGTTCCGGGACTACCGCACAGATACGCAGTATTTT.

This clonotype appeared a few times. The chain recombines TRBV20-1 with TRBJ2-1, with D perhaps TRBD2 (7 bases). The ends were cut back, 0 bases at V and 2 bases at J, with 17 bases in the middle. Germline V gene sequence: CDR1 DFQATT, CDR2 SNEGSKA (reference sequence). There are 17 residues in the CDR3. CDR3 coding DNA: TGCAGTGCTAGAGATTGGGGGGGCGCGAAGGCCTACAATGAGCAGTTCTTC. It specifies CSARDWGGAKAYNEQFF.

The V call is TRBV28, the J call TRBJ2-1; TRBD2 matches at 13 bases. V was clipped by 5 bases and J by 15 bases; unmatched bases: 13. The CDR3 consists of 15 residues. Per the germline V gene, CDR1 is MDHEN and CDR2 is SYDVKM. CDR3 in amino acids: CASSPGTSGAAPGFF. Written as DNA, the CDR3 is TGTGCCAGCAGTCCGGGGACTAGCGGGGCCGCCCCCGGGTTCTTC.

The chain combines TRBV7-9 with TRBJ2-1; D might be TRBD1 or TRBD2, each matching 7 bases. Germline CDR1 and CDR2: SEHNR and FQNEAQ (reference sequence). This CDR3 has 19 amino acids. V was clipped by 3 bases and J by 2 bases, with 23 bases between them. The CDR3 spells CASSLGGLEWDSTYNEQFF. The CDR3 DNA is TGTGCCAGCAGCTTGGGGGGGCTCGAGTGGGACAGCACCTACAATGAGCAGTTCTTC.

The chain carries TRBV5-1 and TRBJ2-2; the match to TRBD2 covers 10 bases. Germline assignment: CDR1 SGHRS and CDR2 YFSETQ. After removal of 4 bases from V and 3 bases from J, the junction contained 6 bases not matched to a gene. This CDR3 has 16 residues. The CDR3 here is CASSRTSGRDTGELFF. CDR3 nucleotides: TGCGCCAGCAGCCGGACTAGCGGTAGGGACACCGGGGAGCTGTTTTTT.

V is TRBV29-1 and J is TRBJ1-1; TRBD1 matches 9 bases. This CDR3 contains 13 residues. V trimming: 7 bases; J trimming: 6 bases; junction bases outside the gene matches: 9. The germline V gene has CDR1 SQVTM and CDR2 ANQGSEA. The CDR3 loop is CSGGGTGIAEAFF. For the CDR3, the DNA is TGCAGCGGTGGAGGGACAGGGATAGCTGAAGCTTTCTTT.

This clonotype was counted between two and nine times. The rearrangement uses TRBV5-1 and TRBJ2-5, with D unclear. The germline V gene encodes CDR1 SGHRS and CDR2 YFSETQ. V gave up 2 bases and J gave up 0 bases, with 14 bases separating them. The CDR3 totals 16 residues. The CDR3 DNA sequence: TGCGCCAGCAGCTTCGAATTCAGGAGTAACCAAGAGACCCAGTACTTC. Amino acid sequence: CASSFEFRSNQETQYF. Supplemented by reference TRBV5-1 and TRBJ2-5, the full variable domain reads KAGVTQTPRYLIKTRGQQVTLSCSPISGHRSVSWYQQTPGQGLQFLFEYFSETQRNKGNFPGRFSGRQFSNSRSEMNVSTLELGDSALYLCASSFEFRSNQETQYFGPGTRLLVL.

This chain connects TRBV20-1 to TRBJ1-1, with no clear D. This CDR3 is 14 amino acids long. CDR1 and CDR2 (germline): DFQATT, SNEGSKA (reference sequence). The V and J ends lost 6 bases and 1 base respectively, with 15 bases between them. This chain's CDR3 is CSAPLGGGNTEAFF. CDR3 DNA: TGCAGTGCACCCCTAGGCGGAGGGAACACTGAAGCTTTCTTT.

In regard to this clonotype: At one of its ends the junction is not consistent with the germline gene, which may arise from a read error. This chain connects TRBV2 to TRBJ2-1; D unclear. Germline CDR1 SNHLY, CDR2 FYNNEI. The CDR3 loop spans 14 amino acids. The CDR3 sequence is CASRQVSSYNEQFF. Here the CDR3 DNA reads TGTGCCAGCAGACAAGTTAGCTCCTACAATGAACAGTTCTTC.

The chain carries TRBV24-1 and TRBJ1-1, with 8 positions matching TRBD1. Germline V gene sequence: CDR1 KGHDR, CDR2 SFDVKD. V shed 4 bases and J 5 bases; nucleotides not matched to a gene: 8. CDR3 size: 15 residues. The CDR3 region has the DNA TGTGCCACCAGTGACCGCGGACAGGGTGCGACTGAAGCTTTCTTT. Protein: CATSDRGQGATEAFF.

In this sample, this clonotype turned up a few times. The V gene is TRBV3-1, the J gene TRBJ2-5, with D hard to call. Trimming removed 2 bases from V and 0 bases from J, with 7 bases in between. The CDR3 contains 14 residues. Germline-derived CDR1 and CDR2 are LGHDT and YNNKEL (reference sequence). CDR3 loop: CASSQPAYQETQYF. The CDR3 bases are TGTGCCAGCAGCCAACCGGCGTACCAAGAGACCCAGTACTTC.

J is TRBJ2-3 and V is TRBV5-1; weak D call: TRBD2 (6 bases). The CDR3 consists of 15 residues. Trimming took off 0 bases at V and 4 bases at J, with 12 bases between the two ends. Germline assignment: CDR1 SGHRS and CDR2 YFSETQ. CDR3 DNA sequence: TGCGCCAGCAGCTTGGGATCGGGAGTGGCAGATACGCAGTATTTT. Amino acids: CASSLGSGVADTQYF. The full variable domain, in which reference TRBV5-1 and TRBJ2-3 provide the parts outside the CDR3, is KAGVTQTPRYLIKTRGQQVTLSCSPISGHRSVSWYQQTPGQGLQFLFEYFSETQRNKGNFPGRFSGRQFSNSRSEMNVSTLELGDSALYLCASSLGSGVADTQYFGPGTRLTVL.

The V and J genes are TRBV9 and TRBJ2-1; TRBD2 is a possible D gene (6 bases). V was cut by 0 bases and J by 6 bases, with 22 bases left in between. The CDR3 covers 18 residues. The germline V gene has CDR1 SGDLS and CDR2 YYNGEE. In DNA, the CDR3 is TGTGCCAGCAGCGTAGGTGGAGGGCTTGGGTACGGAGGCAATGAGCAGTTCTTC. It codes for CASSVGGGLGYGGNEQFF.

The genes are TRBV20-1 and TRBJ1-5, with 10 bases identical to TRBD1. The CDR3 has 16 residues. Germline V gene sequence: CDR1 DFQATT, CDR2 SNEGSKA (reference sequence). J gave up 7 bases and V 5 bases, and 14 bases lay outside the gene matches. In DNA form, the CDR3 reads TGCAGTGCTCCCGGGGCGGGACAGGGGATGGGGCAGCCCCAGCATTTT. It yields the protein CSAPGAGQGMGQPQHF.

A remark on this clonotype: A read error may explain this, as a much larger clone is one base away. CDR3 nucleotide sequence: TGCGCCAGCAGCCAAGAACGGGACTATGGCTACACCTTC. Residues: CASSQERDYGYTF. This chain connects TRBV4-1 to TRBJ1-2; D ambiguous. The CDR3 covers 13 residues. Trimming shortened V by 0 bases and J by 3 bases, and 5 bases separated the two germline ends. The germline V gene encodes CDR1 MGHRA and CDR2 YSYEKL.

The V call is TRBV11-2, the J call TRBJ1-4; 8 bases are shared with TRBD1. This CDR3 region has 15 residues. Trimming cost V 5 bases and J 4 bases; bases outside gene matches: 6. The germline gives CDR1 SGHAT, CDR2 FQNNGV. DNA of the CDR3: TGTGCCAGCAGCCGACGACAGGGGATTAATGAAAAACTGTTTTTT. This sequence encodes CASSRRQGINEKLFF.